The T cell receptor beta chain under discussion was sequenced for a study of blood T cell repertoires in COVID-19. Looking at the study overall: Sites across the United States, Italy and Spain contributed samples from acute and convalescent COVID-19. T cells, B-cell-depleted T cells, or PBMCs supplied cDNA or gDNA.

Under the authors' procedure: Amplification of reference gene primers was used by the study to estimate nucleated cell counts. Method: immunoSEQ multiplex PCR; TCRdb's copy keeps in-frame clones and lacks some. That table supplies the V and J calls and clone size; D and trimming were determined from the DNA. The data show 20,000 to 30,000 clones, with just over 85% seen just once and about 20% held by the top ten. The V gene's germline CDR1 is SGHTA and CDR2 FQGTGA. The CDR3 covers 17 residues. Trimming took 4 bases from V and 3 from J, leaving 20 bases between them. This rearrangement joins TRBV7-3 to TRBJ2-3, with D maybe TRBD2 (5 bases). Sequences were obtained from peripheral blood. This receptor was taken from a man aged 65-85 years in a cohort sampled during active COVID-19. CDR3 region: CASSSRILRGGTDTQYF. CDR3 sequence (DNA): TGTGCCAGCAGCTCAAGAATTTTACGTGGAGGTACAGATACGCAGTATTTT. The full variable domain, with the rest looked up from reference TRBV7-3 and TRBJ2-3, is GAGVSQTPSNKVTEKGKYVELRCDPISGHTALYWYRQSLGQGPEFLIYFQGTGAADDSGLPNDRFFAVRPEGSVSTLKIQRTERGDSAVYLCASSSRILRGGTDTQYFGPGTRLTVL.